These T cell receptor beta chains were read from a single sample in a study of response to subunit inactivated influenza vaccine. TCRdb reprocessed the RT-PCR reads via MiXCR and lists one record per CDR3 protein. The sample has some 640,000 distinct CDR3 sequences, approximately 15% seen once. The sequencing used PBMCs from blood, collected 14 to 15 days before vaccination. These receptors were obtained from a man between 50 and 59 years old who received an inactivated influenza vaccine. CDR3s include the opening cysteine and the closing phenylalanine or tryptophan. D genes are given only for firm matches. Not all rows give a size; the values are once, few, many and, for expanded clones, a class.

few	15	TRBV4-3	TRBJ2-7	TRBD2	CASSRGTTDFYEQYF	TGCGCCAGCAGCCGAGGGACTACCGACTTTTACGAGCAGTACTTC
few	13	TRBV29-1	TRBJ2-1	TRBD1	CSGRTGLDNEQFF	TGCAGCGGGCGGACAGGGTTGGACAATGAGCAGTTCTTC
few	15	TRBV18	TRBJ2-5	.	CASSPFAAGQETQYF	TGTGCCAGCTCACCATTCGCGGCAGGGCAAGAGACCCAGTACTTC
.	14	TRBV4-1	TRBJ2-1	TRBD2	CASSHGTSNNEQFF	TGCGCCAGCAGCCATGGGACTAGCAACAATGAGCAGTTCTTC
.	15	TRBV12-3/TRBV12-4	TRBJ2-3	TRBD1	CASSPGTDPTDTQYF	TGTGCCAGCAGTCCCGGGACAGACCCCACAGATACGCAGTATTTT
.	11	TRBV20-1	TRBJ2-2	.	CSARDQGELFF	TGCAGTGCTAGAGATCAAGGGGAGCTGTTTTTT
.	15	TRBV3-1	TRBJ2-1	TRBD2	CASRTAGAPYNEQFF	TGTGCCAGCAGAACCGCGGGAGCCCCCTACAATGAGCAGTTCTTC
few	12	TRBV7-9	TRBJ2-7	.	CASSLHHYEQYF	TGTGCCAGCAGCTTACACCATTACGAGCAGTACTTC
.	14	TRBV5-1	TRBJ2-4	TRBD1	CASRAGTGVNIQYF	TGCGCCAGCAGGGCCGGGACAGGGGTGAACATTCAGTACTTC
few	14	TRBV10-3	TRBJ1-1	TRBD1	CAIRAGGMNTEAFF	TGTGCCATCAGGGCAGGGGGGATGAACACTGAAGCTTTCTTT
few	15	TRBV12-3/TRBV12-4	TRBJ1-5	TRBD1	CASRSSGGSNQPQHF	TGTGCCAGCAGATCCTCAGGGGGCAGCAATCAGCCCCAGCATTTT
many	16	TRBV27	TRBJ2-1	.	CASRRPRGALYNEQFF	TGTGCCAGCAGGCGGCCCCGGGGGGCTCTATACAATGAGCAGTTCTTC
few	14	TRBV3-1	TRBJ2-1	.	CASSQGRGLTSQFF	TGTGCCAGCAGCCAAGGGCGGGGCTTAACCTCGCAGTTCTTC
few	16	TRBV18	TRBJ2-7	.	CASSPRKGELLYEQYF	TGTGCCAGCTCACCAAGAAAGGGGGAATTGCTCTACGAGCAGTACTTC
.	14	TRBV3-1	TRBJ2-7	.	CASSQGGAAYEQYF	TGTGCCAGCAGCCAAGGCGGGGCTGCCTACGAGCAGTACTTC
.	16	TRBV20-1	TRBJ2-3	TRBD2	CSARDYLAGLGDTQYF	TGCAGTGCTAGAGACTATTTAGCGGGGCTGGGAGATACGCAGTATTTT
.	17	TRBV11-2	TRBJ2-2	.	CASSLGGLGPSVGELFF	TGTGCCAGCAGCTTAGGGGGGTTGGGTCCGTCGGTCGGGGAGCTGTTTTTT
.	14	TRBV3-1	TRBJ1-1	TRBD1	CASSFRDRATEAFF	TGTGCCAGCAGCTTCAGGGACAGGGCGACCGAAGCTTTCTTT
few	15	TRBV5-5	TRBJ1-2	TRBD1	CASSLPGQEHYGYTF	TGTGCCAGCAGCTTGCCTGGACAGGAGCACTATGGCTACACCTTC
few	15	TRBV5-1	TRBJ1-4	.	CASSITSAANEKLFF	TGCGCCAGCAGCATCACTTCGGCGGCTAATGAAAAACTGTTTTTT
.	15	TRBV5-5	TRBJ2-7	TRBD2	CASSRTPSGVYEQYF	TGTGCCAGCAGTCGGACCCCTAGCGGGGTCTACGAGCAGTACTTC
many	16	TRBV29-1	TRBJ2-1	TRBD2	CSVEAGLAESYNEQFF	TGCAGCGTTGAAGCGGGACTAGCGGAATCCTACAATGAGCAGTTCTTC
few	13	TRBV2	TRBJ2-7	.	CASSLDIIHEQYF	TGTGCCAGCAGCTTAGACATCATCCACGAGCAGTACTTC
.	18	TRBV6-5	TRBJ2-3	TRBD2	CASSYSTPGLAGADTQYF	TGTGCCAGCAGTTACTCGACCCCGGGACTAGCGGGAGCAGATACGCAGTATTTT
.	13	TRBV7-2	TRBJ2-3	TRBD2	CASTLTSGTWVYF	TGTGCCAGCACTTTGACTAGCGGGACATGGGTATATTTT
few	15	TRBV7-9	TRBJ2-7	.	CASSLATGPFYEQYF	TGTGCCAGCAGCTTAGCGACAGGACCCTTCTACGAGCAGTACTTC
few	19	TRBV11-1	TRBJ2-6	TRBD2	CASSLAGPGGTSGANVLTF	TGTGCCAGCAGCTTAGCGGGTCCGGGAGGAACCTCTGGGGCCAACGTCCTGACTTTC
.	16	TRBV6-4	TRBJ2-7	.	CATTRGSAMTTYEQYF	TGTGCCACCACGCGGGGAAGCGCAATGACAACCTACGAGCAGTACTTC
.	11	TRBV29-1	TRBJ2-1	.	CSVYRDNEQFF	TGCAGCGTTTACAGGGACAATGAGCAGTTCTTC
.	16	TRBV10-3	TRBJ2-1	.	CAISDPQGRGLNEQFF	TGTGCCATCAGTGACCCCCAGGGGCGGGGGCTAAATGAGCAGTTCTTC
.	16	TRBV18	TRBJ1-2	TRBD1	CASSQAGTGGDYGYTF	TGTGCCAGCTCACAGGCCGGGACAGGGGGCGACTATGGCTACACCTTC
few	14	TRBV29-1	TRBJ2-5	TRBD2	CSGTSGTSQETQYF	TGCAGCGGGACTAGCGGGACATCACAAGAGACCCAGTACTTC
few	17	TRBV29-1	TRBJ2-6	.	CSVGGVAGVSGANVLTF	TGCAGCGTTGGTGGAGTAGCCGGAGTCTCTGGGGCCAACGTCCTGACTTTC
.	14	TRBV6-1	TRBJ2-3	.	CASRARIFPDTQYF	TGTGCCAGCCGAGCGCGGATATTCCCCGATACGCAGTATTTT
.	13	TRBV20-1	TRBJ2-4	.	CSARRGAKNIQYF	TGCAGTGCTAGAAGAGGAGCCAAAAACATTCAGTACTTC
.	14	TRBV7-2	TRBJ2-1	TRBD2	CASSSGLADNEQFF	TGTGCCAGCAGCTCTGGACTAGCGGACAATGAGCAGTTCTTC
.	15	TRBV20-1	TRBJ2-7	.	CSARPGSQGSYEQYF	TGCAGTGCTAGACCCGGATCTCAGGGGTCCTACGAGCAGTACTTC